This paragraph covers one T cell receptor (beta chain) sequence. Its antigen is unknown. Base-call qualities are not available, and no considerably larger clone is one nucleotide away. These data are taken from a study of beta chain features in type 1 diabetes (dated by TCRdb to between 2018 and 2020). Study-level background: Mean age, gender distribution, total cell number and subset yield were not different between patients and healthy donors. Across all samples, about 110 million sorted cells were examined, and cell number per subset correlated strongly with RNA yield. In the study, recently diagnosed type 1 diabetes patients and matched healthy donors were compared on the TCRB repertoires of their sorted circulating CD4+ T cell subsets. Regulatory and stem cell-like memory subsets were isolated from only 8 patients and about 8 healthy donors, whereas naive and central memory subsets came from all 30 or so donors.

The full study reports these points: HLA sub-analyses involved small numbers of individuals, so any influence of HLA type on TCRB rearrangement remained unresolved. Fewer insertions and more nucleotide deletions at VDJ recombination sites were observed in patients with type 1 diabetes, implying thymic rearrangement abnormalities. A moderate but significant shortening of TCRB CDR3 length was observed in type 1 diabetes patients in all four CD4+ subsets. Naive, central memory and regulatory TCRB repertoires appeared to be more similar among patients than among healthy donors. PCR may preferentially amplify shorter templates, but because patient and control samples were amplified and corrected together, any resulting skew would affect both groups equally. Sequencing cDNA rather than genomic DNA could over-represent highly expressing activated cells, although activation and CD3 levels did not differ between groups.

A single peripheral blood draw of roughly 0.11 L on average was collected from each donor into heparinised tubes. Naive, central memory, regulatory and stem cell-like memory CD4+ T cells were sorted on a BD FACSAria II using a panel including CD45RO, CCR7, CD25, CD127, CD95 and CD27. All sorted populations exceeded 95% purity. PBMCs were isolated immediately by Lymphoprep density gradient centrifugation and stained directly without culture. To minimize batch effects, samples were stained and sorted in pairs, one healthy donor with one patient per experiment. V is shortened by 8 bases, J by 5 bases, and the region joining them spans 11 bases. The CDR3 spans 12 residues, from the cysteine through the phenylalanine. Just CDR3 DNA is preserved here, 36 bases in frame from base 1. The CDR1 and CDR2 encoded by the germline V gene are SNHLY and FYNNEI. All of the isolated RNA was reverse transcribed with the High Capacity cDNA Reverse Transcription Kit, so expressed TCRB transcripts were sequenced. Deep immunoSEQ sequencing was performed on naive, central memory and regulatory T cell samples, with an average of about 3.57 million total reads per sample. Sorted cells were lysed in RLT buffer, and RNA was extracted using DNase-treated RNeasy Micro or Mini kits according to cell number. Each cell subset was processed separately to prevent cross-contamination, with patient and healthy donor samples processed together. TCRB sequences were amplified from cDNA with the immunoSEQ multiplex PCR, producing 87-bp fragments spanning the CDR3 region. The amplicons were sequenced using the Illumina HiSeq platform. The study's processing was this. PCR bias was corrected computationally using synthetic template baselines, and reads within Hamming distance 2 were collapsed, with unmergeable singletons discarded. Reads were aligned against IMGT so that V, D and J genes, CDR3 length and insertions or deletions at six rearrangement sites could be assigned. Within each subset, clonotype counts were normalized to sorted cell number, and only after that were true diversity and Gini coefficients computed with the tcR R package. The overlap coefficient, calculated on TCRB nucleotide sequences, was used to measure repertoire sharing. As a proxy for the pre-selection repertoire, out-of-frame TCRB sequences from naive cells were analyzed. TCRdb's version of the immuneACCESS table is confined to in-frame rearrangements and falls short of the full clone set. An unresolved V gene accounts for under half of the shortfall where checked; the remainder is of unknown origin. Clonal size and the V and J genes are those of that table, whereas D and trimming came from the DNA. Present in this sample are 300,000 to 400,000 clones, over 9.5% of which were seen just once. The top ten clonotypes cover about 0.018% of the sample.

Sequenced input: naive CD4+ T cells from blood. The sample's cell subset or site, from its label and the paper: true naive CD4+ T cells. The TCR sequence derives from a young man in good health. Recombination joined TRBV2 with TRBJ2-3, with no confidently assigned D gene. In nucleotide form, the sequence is TGTGCCAGCCGAAACAGAGAAGATACGCAGTATTTT. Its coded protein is CASRNREDTQYF.